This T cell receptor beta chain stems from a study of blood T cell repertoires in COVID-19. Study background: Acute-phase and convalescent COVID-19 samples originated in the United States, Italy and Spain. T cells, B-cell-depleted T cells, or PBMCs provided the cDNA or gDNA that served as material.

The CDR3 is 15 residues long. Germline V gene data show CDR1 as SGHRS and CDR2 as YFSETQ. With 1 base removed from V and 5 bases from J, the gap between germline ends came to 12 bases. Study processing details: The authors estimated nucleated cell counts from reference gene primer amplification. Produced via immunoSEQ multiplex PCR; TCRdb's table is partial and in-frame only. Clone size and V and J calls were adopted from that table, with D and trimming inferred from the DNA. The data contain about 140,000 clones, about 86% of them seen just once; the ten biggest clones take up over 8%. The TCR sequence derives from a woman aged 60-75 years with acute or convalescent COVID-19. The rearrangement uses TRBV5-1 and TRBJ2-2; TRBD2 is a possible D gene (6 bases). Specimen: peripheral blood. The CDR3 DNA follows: TGCGCCAGCAGCTTGCTGGCGGGGTTTACCGGGGAGCTGTTTTTT. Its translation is CASSLLAGFTGELFF. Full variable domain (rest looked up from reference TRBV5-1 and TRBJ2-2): KAGVTQTPRYLIKTRGQQVTLSCSPISGHRSVSWYQQTPGQGLQFLFEYFSETQRNKGNFPGRFSGRQFSNSRSEMNVSTLELGDSALYLCASSLLAGFTGELFFGEGSRLTVL.